This T cell receptor beta chain derives from a study of tumour-infiltrating T cells in Burkitt lymphoma. Study details: Productive clonality predicted overall and progression-free survival.

The CDR3 extends over 14 amino acids. J lost 5 bases, V lost 5 bases, and 6 bases had no gene match. Germline lookup yields CDR1 LGHNT and CDR2 FRNRAP. In this sample, this clone turned up a few times. Produced via immunoSEQ multiplex PCR; TCRdb's table is partial and in-frame only. The sample records about 13,000 clones, approximately 83% being singletons. Sequencing input: tumor tissue. This chain connects TRBV12-5 to TRBJ1-1, with 9 bases lining up with TRBD1. This clonotype was obtained from a human donor with diffuse large B-cell lymphoma. DNA of the CDR3: TGTGCTAGTGGTGAACAGGGGGCGCAAACTGAAGCTTTCTTT. It translates to CASGEQGAQTEAFF.